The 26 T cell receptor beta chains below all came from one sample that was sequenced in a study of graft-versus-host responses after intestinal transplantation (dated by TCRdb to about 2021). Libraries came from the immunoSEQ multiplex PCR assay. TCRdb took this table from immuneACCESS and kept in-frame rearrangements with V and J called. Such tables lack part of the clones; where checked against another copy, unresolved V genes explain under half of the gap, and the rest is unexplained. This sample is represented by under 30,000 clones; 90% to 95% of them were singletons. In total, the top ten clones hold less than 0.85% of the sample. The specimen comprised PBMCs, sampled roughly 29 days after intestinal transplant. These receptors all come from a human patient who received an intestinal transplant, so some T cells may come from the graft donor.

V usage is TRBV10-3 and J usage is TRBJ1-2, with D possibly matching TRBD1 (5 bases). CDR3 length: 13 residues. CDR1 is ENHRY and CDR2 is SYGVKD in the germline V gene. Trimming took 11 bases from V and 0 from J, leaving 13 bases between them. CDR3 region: CAAWGGTNYGYTF. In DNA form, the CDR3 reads TGTGCCGCCTGGGGGGGTACTAACTATGGCTACACCTTC.

The DNA of the CDR3 is TGTGCCAGCAGTGAAGGTCTAGCGGGCTCCTACGAGCAGTACTTC. It yields the protein CASSEGLAGSYEQYF. The chain combines TRBV2 with TRBJ2-7, with TRBD2 matching 8 bases. Trimming removed 1 base from V and 0 bases from J; junction bases left unmatched: 2. Germline CDR1 reads SNHLY; CDR2 reads FYNNEI. The CDR3 covers 15 residues.

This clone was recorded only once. CDR3 protein: CASSRDRANYGYTF. The CDR3 bases are TGTGCCAGCAGCCGGGACAGGGCTAACTATGGCTACACCTTC. The rearrangement links TRBV11-2 to TRBJ1-2, with TRBD1 matching over 9 bases. The V gene end was trimmed by 5 bases and the J gene end by 0 bases; junction bases not matched to a gene: 1. Germline V gene lookup returns CDR1 SGHAT and CDR2 FQNNGV. The CDR3 runs to 14 residues.

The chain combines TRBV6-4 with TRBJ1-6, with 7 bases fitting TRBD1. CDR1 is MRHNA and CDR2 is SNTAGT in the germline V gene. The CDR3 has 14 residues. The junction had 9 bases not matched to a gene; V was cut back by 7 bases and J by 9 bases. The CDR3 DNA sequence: TGTGCCAGCATTCCTAAGGGGGCAGGTTCACCCCTCCACTTT. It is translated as CASIPKGAGSPLHF.

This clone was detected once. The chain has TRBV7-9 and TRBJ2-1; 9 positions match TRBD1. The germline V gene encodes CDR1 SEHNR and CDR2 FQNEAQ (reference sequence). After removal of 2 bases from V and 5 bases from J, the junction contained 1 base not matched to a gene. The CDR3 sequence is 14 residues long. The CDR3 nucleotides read TGTGCCAGCAGCTTACGGGACAGGGACAATGAGCAGTTCTTC. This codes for CASSLRDRDNEQFF.

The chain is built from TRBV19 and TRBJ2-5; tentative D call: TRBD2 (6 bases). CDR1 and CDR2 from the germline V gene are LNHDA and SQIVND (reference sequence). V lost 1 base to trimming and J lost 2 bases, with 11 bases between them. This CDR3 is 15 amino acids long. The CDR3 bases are TGTGCCAGTAGTATAGGGGTCCGGGGGCAAGAGACCCAGTACTTC. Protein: CASSIGVRGQETQYF.

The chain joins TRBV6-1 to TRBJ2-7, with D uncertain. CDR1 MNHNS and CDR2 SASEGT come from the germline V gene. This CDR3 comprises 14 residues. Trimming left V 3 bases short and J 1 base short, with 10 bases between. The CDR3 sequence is CASSDSWGSYEQYF. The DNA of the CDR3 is TGTGCCAGCAGTGATTCATGGGGTTCCTACGAGCAGTACTTC.

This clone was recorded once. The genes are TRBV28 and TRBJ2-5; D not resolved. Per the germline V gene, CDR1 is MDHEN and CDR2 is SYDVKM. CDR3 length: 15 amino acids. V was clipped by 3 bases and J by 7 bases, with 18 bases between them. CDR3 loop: CASSFELSGEVTQYF. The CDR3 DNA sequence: TGTGCCAGCAGTTTTGAGCTCAGTGGCGAGGTGACCCAGTACTTC.

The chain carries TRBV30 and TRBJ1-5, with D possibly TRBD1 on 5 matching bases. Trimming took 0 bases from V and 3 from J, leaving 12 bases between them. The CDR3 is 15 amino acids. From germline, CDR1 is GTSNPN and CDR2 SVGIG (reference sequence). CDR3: CAWSVSGHSNQPQHF. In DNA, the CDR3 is TGTGCCTGGAGTGTATCAGGGCACTCCAATCAGCCCCAGCATTTT.

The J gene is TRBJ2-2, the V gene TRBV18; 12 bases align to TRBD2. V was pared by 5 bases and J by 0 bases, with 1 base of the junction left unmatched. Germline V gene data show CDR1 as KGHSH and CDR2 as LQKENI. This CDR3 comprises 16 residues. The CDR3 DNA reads TGTGCCAGCTCAGGACTAGCGGGGACGAACACCGGGGAGCTGTTTTTT. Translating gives CASSGLAGTNTGELFF.

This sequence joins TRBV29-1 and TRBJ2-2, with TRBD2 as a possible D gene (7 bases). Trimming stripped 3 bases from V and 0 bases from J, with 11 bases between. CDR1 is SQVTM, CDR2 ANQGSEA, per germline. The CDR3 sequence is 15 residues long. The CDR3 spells CSVEAGAANTGELFF. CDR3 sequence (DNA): TGCAGCGTTGAGGCGGGGGCCGCGAACACCGGGGAGCTGTTTTTT.

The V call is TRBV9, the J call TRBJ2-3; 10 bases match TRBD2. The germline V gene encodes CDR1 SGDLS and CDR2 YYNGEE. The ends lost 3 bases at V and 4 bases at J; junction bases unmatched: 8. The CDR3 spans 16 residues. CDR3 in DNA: TGTGCCAGCAGCGGGGAAGCGGGAGGGCCCGCAGATACGCAGTATTTT. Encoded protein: CASSGEAGGPADTQYF.

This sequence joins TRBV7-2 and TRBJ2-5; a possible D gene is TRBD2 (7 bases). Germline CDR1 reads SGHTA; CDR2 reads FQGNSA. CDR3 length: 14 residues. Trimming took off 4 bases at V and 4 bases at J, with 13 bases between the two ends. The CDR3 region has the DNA TGTGCCAGCAGCTGGTGGGGGGGCGGAGAGACCCAGTACTTC. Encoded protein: CASSWWGGGETQYF.

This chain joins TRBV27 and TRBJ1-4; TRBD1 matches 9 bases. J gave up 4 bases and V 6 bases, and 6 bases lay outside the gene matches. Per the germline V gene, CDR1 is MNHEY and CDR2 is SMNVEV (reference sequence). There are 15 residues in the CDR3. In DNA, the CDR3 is TGTGCCAGCAGACCGACAGGGGGTGATAATGAAAAACTGTTTTTT. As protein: CASRPTGGDNEKLFF. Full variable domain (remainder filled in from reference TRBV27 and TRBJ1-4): EAQVTQNPRYLITVTGKKLTVTCSQNMNHEYMSWYRQDPGLGLRQIYYSMNVEVTDKGDVPEGYKVSRKEKRNFPLILESPSPNQTSLYFCASRPTGGDNEKLFFGSGTQLSVL.

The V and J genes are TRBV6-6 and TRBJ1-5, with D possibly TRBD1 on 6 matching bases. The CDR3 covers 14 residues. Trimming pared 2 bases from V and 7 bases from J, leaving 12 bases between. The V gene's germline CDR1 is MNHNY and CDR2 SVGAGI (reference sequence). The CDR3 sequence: CASSYESRGQPQHF. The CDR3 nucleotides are TGTGCCAGCAGTTACGAGTCCAGGGGACAGCCCCAGCATTTT.

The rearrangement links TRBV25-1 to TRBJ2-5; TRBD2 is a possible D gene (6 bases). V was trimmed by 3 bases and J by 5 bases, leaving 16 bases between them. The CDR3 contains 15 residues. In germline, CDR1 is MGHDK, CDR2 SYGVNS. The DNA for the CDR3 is TGTGCCAGCAGTGACTGGGCAGAAGGAGGGGAGACCCAGTACTTC. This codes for CASSDWAEGGETQYF. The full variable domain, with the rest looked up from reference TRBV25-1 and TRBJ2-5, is EADIYQTPRYLVIGTGKKITLECSQTMGHDKMYWYQQDPGMELHLIHYSYGVNSTEKGDLSSESTVSRIRTEHFPLTLESARPSHTSQYLCASSDWAEGGETQYFGPGTRLLVL.

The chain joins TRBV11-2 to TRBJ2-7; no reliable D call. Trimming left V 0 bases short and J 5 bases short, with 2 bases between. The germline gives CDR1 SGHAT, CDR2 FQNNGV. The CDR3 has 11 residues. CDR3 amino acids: CASSLDNEQYF. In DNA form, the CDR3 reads TGTGCCAGCAGCTTAGACAACGAGCAGTACTTC.

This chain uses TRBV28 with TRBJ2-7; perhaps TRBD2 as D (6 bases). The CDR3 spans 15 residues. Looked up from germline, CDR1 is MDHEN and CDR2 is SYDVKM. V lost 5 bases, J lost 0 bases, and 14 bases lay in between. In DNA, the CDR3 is TGTGCCAGCAGTGTAGTAGCGGTGAGCTCCTACGAGCAGTACTTC. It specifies CASSVVAVSSYEQYF. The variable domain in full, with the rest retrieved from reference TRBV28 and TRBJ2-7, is DVKVTQSSRYLVKRTGEKVFLECVQDMDHENMFWYRQDPGLGLRLIYFSYDVKMKEKGDIPEGYSVSREKKERFSLILESASTNQTSMYLCASSVVAVSSYEQYFGPGTRLTVT.

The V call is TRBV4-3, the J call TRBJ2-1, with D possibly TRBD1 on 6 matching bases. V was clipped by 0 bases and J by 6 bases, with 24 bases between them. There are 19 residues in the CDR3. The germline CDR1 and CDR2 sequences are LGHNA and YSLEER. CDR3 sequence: CASSQDFSARTEGFNEQFF. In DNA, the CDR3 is TGCGCCAGCAGCCAAGATTTTTCGGCTAGGACAGAAGGGTTCAATGAGCAGTTCTTC.

In DNA, the CDR3 is TGTGCCAGCAGCTTAGTTGCCTTAACTAGCACAGATACGCAGTATTTT. This sequence encodes CASSLVALTSTDTQYF. The chain has TRBV11-2 and TRBJ2-3; D ambiguous. The germline V gene encodes CDR1 SGHAT and CDR2 FQNNGV. The CDR3 spans 16 residues. Trimming took 1 base from V and 0 from J, leaving 11 bases between them.

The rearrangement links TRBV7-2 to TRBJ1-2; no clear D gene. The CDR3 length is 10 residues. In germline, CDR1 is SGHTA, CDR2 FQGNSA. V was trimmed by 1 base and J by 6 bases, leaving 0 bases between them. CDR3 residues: CASSLDGYTF. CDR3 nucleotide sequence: TGTGCCAGCAGCTTAGATGGCTACACCTTC.

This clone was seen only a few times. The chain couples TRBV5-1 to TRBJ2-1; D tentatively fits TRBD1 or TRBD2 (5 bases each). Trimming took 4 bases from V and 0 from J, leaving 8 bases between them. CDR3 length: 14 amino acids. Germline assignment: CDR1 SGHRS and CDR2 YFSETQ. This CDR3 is CASSGTSSYNEQFF. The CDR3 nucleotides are TGCGCCAGCAGCGGGACGAGCTCCTACAATGAGCAGTTCTTC.

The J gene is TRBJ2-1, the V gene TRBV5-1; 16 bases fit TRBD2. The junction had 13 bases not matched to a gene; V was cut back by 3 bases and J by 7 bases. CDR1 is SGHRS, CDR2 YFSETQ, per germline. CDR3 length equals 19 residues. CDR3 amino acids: CASSSSGTSGRVARNEQFF. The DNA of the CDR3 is TGCGCCAGCAGCTCTTCCGGGACTAGCGGGAGGGTAGCAAGGAATGAGCAGTTCTTC.

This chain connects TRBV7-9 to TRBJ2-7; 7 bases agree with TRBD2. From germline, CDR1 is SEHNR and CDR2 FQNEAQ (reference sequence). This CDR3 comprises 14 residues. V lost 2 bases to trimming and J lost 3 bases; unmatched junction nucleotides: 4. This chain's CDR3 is CASSLSGLVYEQYF. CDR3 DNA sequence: TGTGCCAGCAGCTTATCCGGACTAGTCTACGAGCAGTACTTC.

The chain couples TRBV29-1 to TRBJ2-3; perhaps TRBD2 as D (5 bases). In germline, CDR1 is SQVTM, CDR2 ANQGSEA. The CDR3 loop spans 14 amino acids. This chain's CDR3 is CAVAPGTRQHTQYF. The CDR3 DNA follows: TGCGCGGTCGCCCCGGGAACACGTCAACATACGCAGTATTTT.

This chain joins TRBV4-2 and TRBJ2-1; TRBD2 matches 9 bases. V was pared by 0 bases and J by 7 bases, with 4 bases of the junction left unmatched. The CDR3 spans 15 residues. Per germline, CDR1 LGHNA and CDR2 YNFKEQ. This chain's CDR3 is CASSQDSGRGNEQFF. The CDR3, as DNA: TGTGCCAGCAGCCAAGATAGCGGGAGAGGGAATGAGCAGTTCTTC.